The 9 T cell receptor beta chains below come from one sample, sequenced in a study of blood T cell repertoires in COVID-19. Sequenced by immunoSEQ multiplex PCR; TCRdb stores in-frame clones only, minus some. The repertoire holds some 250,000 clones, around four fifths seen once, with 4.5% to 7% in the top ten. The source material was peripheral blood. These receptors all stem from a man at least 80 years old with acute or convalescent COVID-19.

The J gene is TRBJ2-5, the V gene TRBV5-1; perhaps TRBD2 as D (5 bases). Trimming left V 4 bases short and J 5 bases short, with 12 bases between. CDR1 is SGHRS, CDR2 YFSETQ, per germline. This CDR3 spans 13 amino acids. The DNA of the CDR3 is TGCGCCAGCAGCCCGCGGACTGTGGAGACCCAGTACTTC. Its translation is CASSPRTVETQYF.

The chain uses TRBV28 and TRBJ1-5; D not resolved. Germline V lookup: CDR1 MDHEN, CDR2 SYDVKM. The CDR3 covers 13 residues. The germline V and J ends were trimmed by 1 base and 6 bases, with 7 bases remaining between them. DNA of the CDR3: TGTGCCAGCAGTTTATCGGTGGTTCAGCCCCAGCATTTT. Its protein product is CASSLSVVQPQHF.

This CDR3 is CASSEASAGGWTEAFF. The DNA of the CDR3 is TGTGCCAGCAGTGAAGCTTCGGCAGGGGGCTGGACTGAAGCTTTCTTT. V gene TRBV6-1 combines with J gene TRBJ1-1; 8 bases agree with TRBD1. Losses at the gene ends were 0 bases for V and 5 bases for J; bases not matched to a gene: 8. The CDR3 loop spans 16 amino acids. CDR1 and CDR2 from the germline V gene are MNHNS and SASEGT.

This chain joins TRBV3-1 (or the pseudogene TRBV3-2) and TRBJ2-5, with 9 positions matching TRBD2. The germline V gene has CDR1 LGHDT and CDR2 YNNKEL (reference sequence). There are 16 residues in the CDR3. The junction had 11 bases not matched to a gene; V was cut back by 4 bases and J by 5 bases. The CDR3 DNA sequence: TGTGCCAGCAGCCCCCTTGGAGCGGGGGGTGGGGAGACCCAGTACTTC. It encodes CASSPLGAGGGETQYF.

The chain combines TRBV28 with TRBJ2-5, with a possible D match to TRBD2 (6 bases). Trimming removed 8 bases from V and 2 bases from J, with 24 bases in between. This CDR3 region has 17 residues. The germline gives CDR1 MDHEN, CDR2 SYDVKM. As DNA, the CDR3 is TGTGCCAGCGAGGCGGCAGAACGACGGAGGGTGCAAGAGACCCAGTACTTC. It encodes CASEAAERRRVQETQYF.

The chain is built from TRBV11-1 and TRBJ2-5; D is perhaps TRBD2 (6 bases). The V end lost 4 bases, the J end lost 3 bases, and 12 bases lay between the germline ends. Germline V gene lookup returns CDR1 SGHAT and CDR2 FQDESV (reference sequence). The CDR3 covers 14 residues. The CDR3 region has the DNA TGTGCCAGCAGCTATCGGTCGGGAGAAGAGACCCAGTACTTC. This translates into CASSYRSGEETQYF.

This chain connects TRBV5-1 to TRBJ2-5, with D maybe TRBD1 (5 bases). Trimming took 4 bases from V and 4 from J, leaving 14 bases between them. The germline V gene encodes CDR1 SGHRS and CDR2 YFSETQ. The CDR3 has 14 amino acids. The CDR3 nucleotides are TGCGCCAGCAGCACGGCCCCAGGGTTAGAGACCCAGTACTTC. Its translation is CASSTAPGLETQYF.

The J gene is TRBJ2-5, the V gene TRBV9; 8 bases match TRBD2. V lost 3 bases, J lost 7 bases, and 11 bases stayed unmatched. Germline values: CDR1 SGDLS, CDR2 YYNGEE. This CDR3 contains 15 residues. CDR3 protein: CASSGVGGAYGTQYF. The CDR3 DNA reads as TGTGCCAGCAGCGGTGTCGGGGGGGCATACGGGACCCAGTACTTC.

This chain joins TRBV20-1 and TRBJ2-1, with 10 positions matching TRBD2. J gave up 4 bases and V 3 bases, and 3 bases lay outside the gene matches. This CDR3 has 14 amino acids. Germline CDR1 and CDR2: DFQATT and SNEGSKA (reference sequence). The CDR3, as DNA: TGCAGTGCTAGTGGACTAGCGGTTTACAATGAGCAGTTCTTC. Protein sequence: CSASGLAVYNEQFF.